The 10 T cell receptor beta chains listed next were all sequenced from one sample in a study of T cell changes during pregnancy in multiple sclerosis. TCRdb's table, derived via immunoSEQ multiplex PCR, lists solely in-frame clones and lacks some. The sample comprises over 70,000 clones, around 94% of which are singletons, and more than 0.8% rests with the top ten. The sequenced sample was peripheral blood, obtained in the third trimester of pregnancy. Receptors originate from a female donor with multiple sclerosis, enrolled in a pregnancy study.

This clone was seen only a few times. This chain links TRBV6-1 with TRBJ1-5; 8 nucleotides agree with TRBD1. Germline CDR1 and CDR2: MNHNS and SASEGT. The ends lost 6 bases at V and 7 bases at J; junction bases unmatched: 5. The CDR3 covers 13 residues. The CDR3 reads CASRDTGGQPQHF. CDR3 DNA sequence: TGTGCCAGCAGGGATACAGGGGGACAGCCCCAGCATTTT.

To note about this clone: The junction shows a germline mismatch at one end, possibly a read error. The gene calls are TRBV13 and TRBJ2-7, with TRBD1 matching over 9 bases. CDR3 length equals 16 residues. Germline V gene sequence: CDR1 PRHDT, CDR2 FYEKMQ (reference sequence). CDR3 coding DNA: TGTGCCAGCAGCCCCACCCCGGGACAGGGCTCCGACGAGCAGTACTTC. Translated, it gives CASSPTPGQGSDEQYF.

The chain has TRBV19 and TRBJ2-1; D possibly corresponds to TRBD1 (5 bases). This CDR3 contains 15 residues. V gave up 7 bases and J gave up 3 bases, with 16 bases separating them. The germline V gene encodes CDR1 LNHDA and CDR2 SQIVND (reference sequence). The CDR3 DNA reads TGTGCCAGTAAAAACTTTGGGCAGGGCTACAATGAGCAGTTCTTC. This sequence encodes CASKNFGQGYNEQFF. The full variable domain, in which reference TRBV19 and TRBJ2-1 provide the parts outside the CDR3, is DGGITQSPKYLFRKEGQNVTLSCEQNLNHDAMYWYRQDPGQGLRLIYYSQIVNDFQKGDIAEGYSVSREKKESFPLTVTSAQKNPTAFYLCASKNFGQGYNEQFFGPGTRLTVL.

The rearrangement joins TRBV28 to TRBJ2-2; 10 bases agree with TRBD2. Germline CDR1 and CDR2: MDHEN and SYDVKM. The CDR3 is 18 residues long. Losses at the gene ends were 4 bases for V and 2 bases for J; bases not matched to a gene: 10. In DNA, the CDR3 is TGTGCCAGCAGTTGGGGGGGGCTAGCGGGAGTCAACACCGGGGAGCTGTTTTTT. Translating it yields CASSWGGLAGVNTGELFF.

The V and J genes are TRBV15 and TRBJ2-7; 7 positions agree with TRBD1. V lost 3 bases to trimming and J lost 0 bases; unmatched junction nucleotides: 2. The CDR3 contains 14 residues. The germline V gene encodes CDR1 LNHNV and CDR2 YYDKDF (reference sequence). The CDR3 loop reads CATSRGQNSYEQYF. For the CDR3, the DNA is TGTGCCACCAGCAGGGGACAGAACTCCTACGAGCAGTACTTC.

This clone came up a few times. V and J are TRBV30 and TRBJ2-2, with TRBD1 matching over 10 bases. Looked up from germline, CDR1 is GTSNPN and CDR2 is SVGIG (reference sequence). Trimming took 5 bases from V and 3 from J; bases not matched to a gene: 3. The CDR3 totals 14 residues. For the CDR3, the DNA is TGTGCCTGGCGGACAGGGGGGTACACCGGGGAGCTGTTTTTT. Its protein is CAWRTGGYTGELFF.

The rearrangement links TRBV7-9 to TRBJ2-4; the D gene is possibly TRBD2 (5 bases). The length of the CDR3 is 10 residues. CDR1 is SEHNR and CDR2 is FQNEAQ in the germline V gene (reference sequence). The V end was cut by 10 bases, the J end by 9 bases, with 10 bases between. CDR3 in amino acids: CATTSTIQYF. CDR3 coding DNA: TGTGCCACAACTAGTACCATTCAGTACTTC.

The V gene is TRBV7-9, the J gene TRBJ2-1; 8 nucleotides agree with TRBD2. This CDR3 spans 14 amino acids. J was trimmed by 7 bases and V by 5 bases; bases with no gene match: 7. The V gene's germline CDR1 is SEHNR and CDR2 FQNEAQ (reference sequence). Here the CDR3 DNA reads TGTGCCAGCAGCCACTGGACTAGCCCTAATGAGCAGTTCTTC. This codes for CASSHWTSPNEQFF.

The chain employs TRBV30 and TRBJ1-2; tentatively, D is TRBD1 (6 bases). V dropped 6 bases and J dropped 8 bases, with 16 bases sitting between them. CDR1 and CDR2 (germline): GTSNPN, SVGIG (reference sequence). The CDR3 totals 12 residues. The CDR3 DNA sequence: TGTGCCTGTCTCGAGGACAGCAGGGGCTACACCTTC. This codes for CACLEDSRGYTF.

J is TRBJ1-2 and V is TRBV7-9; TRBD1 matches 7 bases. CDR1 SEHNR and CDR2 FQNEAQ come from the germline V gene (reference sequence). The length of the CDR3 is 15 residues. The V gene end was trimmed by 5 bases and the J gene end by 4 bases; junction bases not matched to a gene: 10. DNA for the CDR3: TGTGCCAGCAGCCGAGAGGGGACAGCCAGCTATGGCTACACCTTC. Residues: CASSREGTASYGYTF.